The clone carrying this TCR delta chain was found a few times. These data belong to a study of gamma-delta T cells after stem cell transplantation. TCRdb reanalyzed the RT-PCR reads using CATT. The top ten clones hold approximately 3.9% of a sample with around 13,000 delta-chain clones, 30% to 35% of them seen once. V was clipped by 5 bases and J by 4 bases, with 20 bases between them. Germline CDR1 TSWWSYY, CDR2 QGS. The CDR3 has 16 amino acids. Sequencing input: gamma-delta T cells. The sequence was obtained from a human donor. It is not recorded whose cells these are; they may come from a transplant donor. The V and J genes are TRDV1 and TRDJ1; D gene uncertain. The CDR3: CALGPRTPLRRDKLIF. The DNA for the CDR3 is TGTGCTCTTGGGCCCCGAACACCATTGCGGCGCGATAAACTCATCTTT.